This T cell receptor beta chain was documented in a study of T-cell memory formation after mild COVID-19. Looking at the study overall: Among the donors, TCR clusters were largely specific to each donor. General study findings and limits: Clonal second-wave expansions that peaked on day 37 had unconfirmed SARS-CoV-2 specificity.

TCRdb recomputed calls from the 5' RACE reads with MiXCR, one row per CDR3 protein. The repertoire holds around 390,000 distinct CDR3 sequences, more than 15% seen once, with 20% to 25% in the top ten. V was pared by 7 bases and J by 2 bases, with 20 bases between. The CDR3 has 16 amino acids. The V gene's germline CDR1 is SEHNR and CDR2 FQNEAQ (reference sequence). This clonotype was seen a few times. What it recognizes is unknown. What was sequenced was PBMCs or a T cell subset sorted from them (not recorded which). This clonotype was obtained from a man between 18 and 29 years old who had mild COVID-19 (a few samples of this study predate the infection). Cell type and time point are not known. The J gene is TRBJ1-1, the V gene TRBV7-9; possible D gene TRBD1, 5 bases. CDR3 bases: TGTGCCAGCAACCCTACAGACAGAGAACCAAACACTGAAGCTTTCTTT. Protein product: CASNPTDREPNTEAFF.